The clone carrying this T cell receptor (beta chain) was picked up many times. What it binds is not known. The data stem from a study of identical twins. One entry per CDR3 protein, called by TCRdb with MiXCR from the 5' RACE reads. Among about 1.7 million distinct CDR3 sequences listed, less than 40% were seen once. The V gene's germline CDR1 is SQVTM and CDR2 ANQGSEA. V lost 7 bases and J lost 8, with 8 bases in between. The CDR3 consists of 9 residues. Study-level findings and limits: Models underestimated how often monozygotic twins shared out-of-frame TCR alpha.

The sample was cord blood. The J gene is TRBJ1-2, the V gene TRBV29-1, with unresolved D. This receptor was taken from a newborn girl in good health. The CDR3 here is CSDDLGYTF. In DNA, the CDR3 is TGCAGCGACGATTTGGGCTACACCTTC.